One sample yielded the 4 T cell receptor beta chains listed below, sequenced in a study of spatial heterogeneity in lung cancer. MiXCR, run by TCRdb on the 5' RACE reads, gives a single entry per CDR3 protein. The table has about 39,000 distinct CDR3 sequences, around 3.1% seen once. Time point noted: sample taken at primary tumor resection. The specimen was normal lung tissue next to the tumor, collected at surgery. The receptors stem from a male donor with early-stage non-small cell lung cancer.

This clonotype was seen many times. The V and J genes are TRBV7-8 and TRBJ1-5; maybe TRBD1 (6 bases). The CDR3 extends over 17 amino acids. Deletions cut 3 bases from V and 6 bases from J, with 21 bases between. Germline loops: CDR1 SGHVS, CDR2 FQNEAQ. The CDR3 region is CASSFDPPGTIVQPQHF. CDR3 sequence (DNA): TGTGCCAGCAGCTTCGACCCCCCCGGGACAATAGTTCAGCCCCAGCATTTT.

This clonotype was counted at least ten times. The chain carries TRBV29-1 and TRBJ1-3; D is undetermined. Germline lookup yields CDR1 SQVTM and CDR2 ANQGSEA. V lost 4 bases and J 0 bases, leaving 7 bases between the germline ends. The CDR3 is 13 residues long. The CDR3 sequence is CSVVGYSGNTIYF. DNA for the CDR3: TGCAGCGTTGTAGGTTACTCTGGAAACACCATATATTTT.

This clonotype was detected many times. J is TRBJ1-2 and V is TRBV11-3; D gene unclear. The CDR3 consists of 12 residues. The germline V gene has CDR1 SGHNT and CDR2 YENEEA. Deletions cut 1 base from V and 8 bases from J, with 8 bases between. CDR3 DNA: TGTGCCAGCAGCTTAGGCGGAGCGGGCTACACCTTC. It encodes CASSLGGAGYTF.

The chain joins TRBV29-1 to TRBJ1-4, with D unclear. The CDR3 totals 13 residues. CDR1 and CDR2 (germline): SQVTM, ANQGSEA. V lost 2 bases and J 5 bases, leaving 9 bases between the germline ends. CDR3 amino acids: CSVERQQNEKLFF. CDR3 bases: TGCAGCGTTGAAAGGCAGCAAAATGAAAAACTGTTTTTT.